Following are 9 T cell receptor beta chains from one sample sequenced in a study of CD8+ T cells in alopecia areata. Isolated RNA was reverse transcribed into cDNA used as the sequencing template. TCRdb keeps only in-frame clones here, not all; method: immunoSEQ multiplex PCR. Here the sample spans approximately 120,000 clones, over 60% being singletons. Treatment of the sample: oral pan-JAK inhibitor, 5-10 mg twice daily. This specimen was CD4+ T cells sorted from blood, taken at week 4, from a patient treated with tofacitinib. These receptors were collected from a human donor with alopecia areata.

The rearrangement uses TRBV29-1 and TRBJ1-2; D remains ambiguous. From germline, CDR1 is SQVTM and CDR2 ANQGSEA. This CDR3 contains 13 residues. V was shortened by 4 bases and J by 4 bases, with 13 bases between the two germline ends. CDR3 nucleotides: TGCAGCGTTGCAACGACGGACGGCTATGGCTACACCTTC. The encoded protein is CSVATTDGYGYTF.

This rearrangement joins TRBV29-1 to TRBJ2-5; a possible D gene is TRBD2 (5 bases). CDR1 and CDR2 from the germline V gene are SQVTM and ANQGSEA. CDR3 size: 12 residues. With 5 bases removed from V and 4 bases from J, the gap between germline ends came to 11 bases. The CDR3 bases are TGCAGCGTTCTCCCGGGGAGAGAGACCCAGTACTTC. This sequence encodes CSVLPGRETQYF.

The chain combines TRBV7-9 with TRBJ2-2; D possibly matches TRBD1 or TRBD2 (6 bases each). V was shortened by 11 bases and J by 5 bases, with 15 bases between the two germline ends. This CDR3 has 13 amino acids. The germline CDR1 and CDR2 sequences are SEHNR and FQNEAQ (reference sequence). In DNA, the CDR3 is TGTGCCCATTCCCGGGGGCAGACCGGGGAGCTGTTTTTT. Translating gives CAHSRGQTGELFF.

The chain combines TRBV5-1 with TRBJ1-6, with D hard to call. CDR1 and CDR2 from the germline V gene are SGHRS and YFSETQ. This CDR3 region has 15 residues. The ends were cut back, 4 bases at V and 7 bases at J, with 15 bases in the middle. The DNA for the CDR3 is TGCGCCAGCAGCGCTGAACCGGGTCAAAATTCACCCCTCCACTTT. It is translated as CASSAEPGQNSPLHF.

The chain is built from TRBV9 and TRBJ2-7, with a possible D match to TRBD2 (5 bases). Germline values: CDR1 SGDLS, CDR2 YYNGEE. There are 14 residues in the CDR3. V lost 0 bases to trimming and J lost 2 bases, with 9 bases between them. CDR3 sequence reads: CASSVGTGAYEQYF. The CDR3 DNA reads TGTGCCAGCAGCGTAGGGACTGGAGCCTACGAGCAGTACTTC. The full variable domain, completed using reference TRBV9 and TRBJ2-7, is DSGVTQTPKHLITATGQRVTLRCSPRSGDLSVYWYQQSLDQGLQFLIQYYNGEERAKGNILERFSAQQFPDLHSELNLSSLELGDSALYFCASSVGTGAYEQYFGPGTRLTVT.

Written as DNA, the CDR3 is TGTGCCAGCAGTTACGGTGCGGGAGGGCCAGGAGATACGCAGTATTTT. Protein sequence: CASSYGAGGPGDTQYF. V gene TRBV6-6 combines with J gene TRBJ2-3; 9 nucleotides match TRBD2. The CDR3 runs to 16 residues. J lost 5 bases, V lost 2 bases, and 8 bases had no gene match. Germline CDR1 MNHNY, CDR2 SVGAGI (reference sequence).

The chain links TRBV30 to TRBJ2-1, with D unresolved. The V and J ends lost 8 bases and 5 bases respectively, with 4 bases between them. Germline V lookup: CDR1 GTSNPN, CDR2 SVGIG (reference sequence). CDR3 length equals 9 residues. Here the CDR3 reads CAQHNEQFF. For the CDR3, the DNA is TGTGCCCAACACAATGAGCAGTTCTTC.

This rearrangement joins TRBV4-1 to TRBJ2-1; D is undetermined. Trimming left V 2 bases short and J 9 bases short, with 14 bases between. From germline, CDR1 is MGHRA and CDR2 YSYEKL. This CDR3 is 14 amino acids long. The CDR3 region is CASSQNVGLGEQFF. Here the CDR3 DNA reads TGCGCCAGCAGCCAAAATGTGGGTCTGGGTGAGCAGTTCTTC.

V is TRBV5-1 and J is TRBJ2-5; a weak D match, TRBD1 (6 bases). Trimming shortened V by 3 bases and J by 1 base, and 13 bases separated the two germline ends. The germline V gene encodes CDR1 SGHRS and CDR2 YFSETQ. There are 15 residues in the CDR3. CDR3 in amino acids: CASSYPRGSQETQYF. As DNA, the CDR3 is TGCGCCAGCAGCTACCCCAGGGGCAGCCAAGAGACCCAGTACTTC.